This T cell receptor (beta chain) was retrieved from a study of blood T cell repertoires in COVID-19. Clones were sequenced by immunoSEQ multiplex PCR, and TCRdb holds only the in-frame ones, with some missing. This sample yields 54,000 or so clones, of which around 86% are seen a single time; approximately 3.4% belongs to the top ten. Germline-derived CDR1 and CDR2 are LNHDA and SQIVND (reference sequence). The CDR3 covers 14 residues. Trimming took 4 bases from V and 4 from J, leaving 11 bases between them. The TCR originated in a woman of 80 years or more with acute or convalescent COVID-19. The chain recombines TRBV19 with TRBJ1-5; TRBD1 is a possible D gene (6 bases). Specimen: peripheral blood. The chain's CDR3 is CASSRQEINQPQHF. CDR3 bases: TGTGCCAGTAGTAGACAGGAAATAAATCAGCCCCAGCATTTT.